This T cell receptor (beta chain) was recovered during a study of OX40 agonist ivuxolimab in advanced cancers. Turning to the study itself: Hepatocellular carcinoma, melanoma, renal cell or head and neck cancer occurred in dose-escalation patients. Previous treatment with anti-PD-1, anti-PD-L1 or anti-CTLA-4 therapy was allowed; 35% to 50% had received some.

Clones were sequenced by immunoSEQ multiplex PCR, and TCRdb holds only the in-frame ones, with some missing. The sample includes 75,000 to 100,000 clones, 65% to 90% seen only once; the top ten take approximately 2%. The CDR3 has 12 amino acids. V lost 7 bases, J lost 4 bases, and 11 bases lay in between. CDR1 is SNHLY and CDR2 is FYNNEI in the germline V gene. The receptor comes from an adult with an advanced solid tumor such as melanoma, head and neck, liver or kidney cancer. The chain has TRBV2 and TRBJ2-7; no definite D call. This material consisted of CD4+ or CD8+ T cells sorted from blood, taken in a trial of the OX40 agonist ivuxolimab. The CDR3, as DNA: TGTGCCAGCACTTGGTCCGGATACGAGCAGTACTTC. This sequence encodes CASTWSGYEQYF.